This TCR beta chain was found in a study of OX40 agonist ivuxolimab in advanced cancers. Background on the study: Checkpoint inhibitors had been given previously to roughly 40% of patients. General study findings and limits: Normalized T-cell clonal expansion was also low in some nonresponders.

CDR1 is LNHDA, CDR2 SQIVND, per germline (reference sequence). This CDR3 region has 13 residues. V lost 7 bases, J lost 0 bases, and 8 bases lay in between. With respect to this clone: Its antigen remains unknown.

Data came from immunoSEQ multiplex PCR; TCRdb stores just in-frame clones and leaves some out. This table holds about 87,000 clones, about 87% found once. Blood sampling was done at baseline, cycle 4 day 1, and cycle 7 day 1. The chain has TRBV19 and TRBJ2-3; no clear D gene. The specimen was CD4+ or CD8+ T cells sorted from blood, collected in a trial of the OX40 agonist ivuxolimab. The TCR originated in an adult with an advanced solid tumor such as melanoma, head and neck, liver or kidney cancer. The CDR3 here is CASKTPSTDTQYF. CDR3 DNA sequence: TGTGCCAGTAAGACACCAAGCACAGATACGCAGTATTTT. The whole variable domain, filled in from reference TRBV19 and TRBJ2-3, reads DGGITQSPKYLFRKEGQNVTLSCEQNLNHDAMYWYRQDPGQGLRLIYYSQIVNDFQKGDIAEGYSVSREKKESFPLTVTSAQKNPTAFYLCASKTPSTDTQYFGPGTRLTVL.